These T cell receptor beta chains were read from a single sample in a study of early T cells in non-severe SARS-CoV-2 infection. TCRdb reprocessed the 5' RACE reads with MiXCR, giving one entry per CDR3 protein. The sample has 20,000 to 25,000 distinct CDR3 sequences; 4% are singletons. Material for sequencing was whole blood. These receptors came from an adult who was a healthcare worker with PCR-confirmed SARS-CoV-2 infection or an uninfected control (not recorded which). Both conserved end residues are part of each CDR3. The D gene is left open where the match is weak. The listing skips clone size in some rows; elsewhere it reads once, few, many or a size class.

CDR3 | DNA | size | J | D | length | V
CSAEPSGVPYEQYF | TGCAGTGCGGAGCCTAGCGGAGTTCCCTACGAGCAGTACTTC | many | TRBJ2-7 | TRBD2 | 14 | TRBV20-1
CASSPLSTVRGNTIYF | TGTGCCAGCTCACCACTATCGACAGTAAGAGGGAACACCATATATTTT | many | TRBJ1-3 | - | 16 | TRBV18
CASTGTVYGYTF | TGTGCCAGCACCGGGACAGTCTATGGCTACACCTTC | many | TRBJ1-2 | TRBD1 | 12 | TRBV5-6
CASSQRAGNTIYF | TGTGCCAGCAGCCAAAGAGCCGGAAACACCATATATTTT | many | TRBJ1-3 | - | 13 | TRBV14
CASSSRNYGYTF | TGTGCCAGCAGCTCCCGAAACTATGGCTACACCTTC | many | TRBJ1-2 | - | 12 | TRBV7-9
CSVAGRASYEQYF | TGCAGCGTTGCGGGGAGAGCCTCCTACGAGCAGTACTTC | many | TRBJ2-7 | - | 13 | TRBV29-1
CASSHQFTMNTEAFF | TGTGCCAGCAGCCATCAATTTACCATGAACACTGAAGCTTTCTTT | many | TRBJ1-1 | - | 15 | TRBV3-1
CASSKSLNEQFF | TGTGCCAGCAGCAAATCCCTTAATGAGCAGTTCTTC | many | TRBJ2-1 | - | 12 | TRBV21-1
CASSLAGVGTDTQYF | TGTGCCAGCAGCTTGGCCGGGGTAGGAACAGATACGCAGTATTTT | medium-sized | TRBJ2-3 | - | 15 | TRBV5-6
CASRRTDSAIYEQYF | TGCGCCAGCAGAAGGACAGACTCGGCGATCTACGAGCAGTACTTC | many | TRBJ2-7 | - | 15 | TRBV4-3
CASSIVTGSFYGYTF | TGTGCCAGTAGTATAGTTACAGGGTCATTCTATGGCTACACCTTC | many | TRBJ1-2 | - | 15 | TRBV19
CASSLWTGVKAYEQYF | TGTGCCAGCAGCTTATGGACAGGGGTCAAAGCCTACGAGCAGTACTTC | many | TRBJ2-7 | TRBD1 | 16 | TRBV11-2
CASSSGPSTEAFF | TGTGCCAGCAGTTCGGGACCGTCCACTGAAGCTTTCTTT | - | TRBJ1-1 | - | 13 | TRBV12-3/TRBV12-4
CASSLPSGSKPGTDTQYF | TGTGCCAGCAGTTTGCCTAGCGGGTCGAAACCTGGCACAGATACGCAGTATTTT | few | TRBJ2-3 | TRBD2 | 18 | TRBV28
CASSYSRGGPEKLFF | TGTGCCAGCAGTTACTCGAGAGGCGGACCAGAAAAACTGTTTTTT | few | TRBJ1-4 | - | 15 | TRBV6-5